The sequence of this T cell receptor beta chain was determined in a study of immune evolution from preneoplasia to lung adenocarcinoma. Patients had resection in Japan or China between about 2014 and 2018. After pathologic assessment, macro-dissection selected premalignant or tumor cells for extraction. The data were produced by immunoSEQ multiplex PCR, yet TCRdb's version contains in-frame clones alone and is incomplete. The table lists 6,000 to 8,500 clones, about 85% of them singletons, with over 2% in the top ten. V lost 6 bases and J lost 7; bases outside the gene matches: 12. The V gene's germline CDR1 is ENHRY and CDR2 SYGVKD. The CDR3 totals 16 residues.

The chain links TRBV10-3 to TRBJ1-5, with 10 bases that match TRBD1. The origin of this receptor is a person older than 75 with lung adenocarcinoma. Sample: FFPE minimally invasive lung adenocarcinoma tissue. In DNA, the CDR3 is TGTGCCATCAGGGGAGATGACAGGGGGCTAGAGCAGCCCCAGCATTTT. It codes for CAIRGDDRGLEQPQHF.